Listed below are T cell receptor beta chains from one sample, sequenced in a study of cytomegalovirus exposure and HLA in healthy donors. The method was immunoSEQ multiplex PCR; TCRdb's version includes in-frame clones alone and lacks a portion of them. The sample carries about 110,000 clones, about 85% recorded once. The material sequenced was PBMCs. All receptors come from a woman between 18 and 29 years old in good health and CMV-seronegative. Both conserved end residues are part of each CDR3. A D gene is named only where the DNA matches it firmly. Not every row has a clone size; where given, it reads once, few, many or a size class.

D	V	J	size	CDR3	DNA
TRBD1	TRBV11-3	TRBJ2-2	-	CASSPGQGSTGELFF	TGTGCCAGCAGCCCCGGACAGGGTAGCACCGGGGAGCTGTTTTTT
-	TRBV21-1	TRBJ2-7	-	CATSPEEERGNEQYF	TGTGCCACCTCCCCTGAAGAGGAGCGGGGGAACGAGCAGTACTTC
-	TRBV7-2	TRBJ1-1	few	CASSSSGLNMNTEAFF	TGTGCCAGCAGCTCCTCGGGACTGAACATGAACACTGAAGCTTTCTTT
-	TRBV18	TRBJ1-1	-	CASSLITLPDTEAFF	TGTGCCAGCTCACTAATCACTTTACCTGACACTGAAGCTTTCTTT
-	TRBV5-1	TRBJ2-7	-	CASRDTGGAVYEQYF	TGCGCCAGCAGGGATACAGGGGGGGCAGTCTACGAGCAGTACTTC
TRBD1	TRBV25-1	TRBJ1-1	-	CASSGATGAGTEAFF	TGTGCCAGCAGTGGGGCAACAGGGGCTGGGACTGAAGCTTTCTTT
TRBD2	TRBV4-2	TRBJ2-7	-	CASSRAGTGGSYEQYF	TGTGCCAGCAGCCGAGCCGGGACGGGGGGCTCCTACGAGCAGTACTTC
-	TRBV30	TRBJ2-4	few	CAWNRRGLGIAKNIQYF	TGTGCCTGGAACCGACGAGGGTTGGGTATAGCCAAAAACATTCAGTACTTC
-	TRBV5-4	TRBJ1-2	-	CASSSSHTGWYGYTF	TGTGCCAGCAGCTCCAGTCACACAGGGTGGTACGGCTACACCTTC
-	TRBV14	TRBJ2-7	-	CASSPNRRAYEQYF	TGTGCCAGCAGCCCCAATAGGAGGGCCTACGAGCAGTACTTC
TRBD1	TRBV5-5	TRBJ2-2	once	CASSTDRAGELFF	TGTGCCAGCAGCACGGACAGGGCCGGGGAGCTGTTTTTT
-	TRBV28	TRBJ1-6	-	CASSDSSSYNSPLHF	TGTGCCAGCAGCGACAGTAGCTCCTATAATTCACCCCTCCACTTT
-	TRBV4-1	TRBJ2-1	-	CASSQDPAGLNEQFF	TGCGCCAGCAGCCAAGATCCGGCGGGGCTGAATGAGCAGTTCTTC
TRBD2	TRBV27	TRBJ2-1	-	CASSLLPGGYDEQFF	TGTGCCAGCAGCCTGCTCCCCGGGGGGTACGATGAGCAGTTCTTC
-	TRBV14	TRBJ1-2	-	CASSQDIGGAYGYTF	TGTGCCAGCAGCCAAGATATCGGAGGTGCCTATGGCTACACCTTC
-	TRBV11-2	TRBJ1-1	-	CASSLGGQVNTEAFF	TGTGCCAGCAGCTTAGGAGGGCAGGTAAACACTGAAGCTTTCTTT
TRBD2	TRBV7-6	TRBJ2-1	-	CASSHPGGSSYNEQFF	TGTGCCAGCAGCCACCCGGGGGGGAGCTCCTACAATGAGCAGTTCTTC
TRBD2	TRBV27	TRBJ2-1	-	CASRGLAGGWEQFF	TGTGCCAGCAGGGGACTAGCGGGGGGATGGGAGCAGTTCTTC
-	TRBV25-1	TRBJ2-7	few	CASSENRDSTYEQYF	TGTGCCAGCAGTGAAAACCGTGACAGTACCTACGAGCAGTACTTC
-	TRBV6-1	TRBJ1-1	-	CASSGFEGPPGAEAFF	TGTGCCAGCAGTGGGTTCGAGGGACCGCCGGGGGCTGAAGCTTTCTTT
TRBD1	TRBV28	TRBJ1-3	-	CASRPTGFESGNTIYF	TGTGCCAGCAGACCGACAGGGTTTGAGTCTGGAAACACCATATATTTT
-	TRBV14	TRBJ1-2	few	CASSQEGAYGYTF	TGTGCCAGCAGCCAAGAAGGGGCCTATGGCTACACCTTC
-	TRBV5-6	TRBJ2-2	-	CASSRGSGELFF	TGTGCCAGCAGCAGGGGATCCGGGGAGCTGTTTTTT
-	TRBV7-9	TRBJ1-4	-	CASSLTRGEKLFF	TGTGCCAGCAGCTTAACCCGGGGTGAAAAACTGTTTTTT
-	TRBV2	TRBJ1-4	-	CASSEVGRDEKLFF	TGTGCCAGCAGTGAAGTCGGGCGGGATGAAAAACTGTTTTTT
TRBD1	TRBV6-6	TRBJ2-7	-	CATGQGQYF	TGTGCCACCGGACAGGGACAGTACTTC